The 6 T cell receptor beta chains below all came from one sample that was sequenced in a study of cytomegalovirus exposure and HLA in healthy donors. Both 60 Vbeta primers and 13 Jbeta primers went into the PCR. TCRdb keeps only in-frame clones here, not all; method: immunoSEQ multiplex PCR. Of 100,000 to 150,000 clones in the sample, about 81% were seen once. Sequencing was performed on PBMCs. The receptors here all came from a woman under 40 in good health and CMV-seronegative.

The rearrangement joins TRBV5-4 to TRBJ1-2; D gene uncertain. V was cut by 4 bases and J by 5 bases, with 6 bases left in between. The CDR3 has 11 amino acids. CDR1 and CDR2 from the germline V gene are SGHNT and YYREEE (reference sequence). The CDR3 here is CASSEGYGYTF. As DNA, the CDR3 is TGTGCCAGCAGCGAGGGTTATGGCTACACCTTC. Full variable domain (rest looked up from reference TRBV5-4 and TRBJ1-2): ETGVTQSPTHLIKTRGQQVTLRCSSQSGHNTVSWYQQALGQGPQFIFQYYREEENGRGNFPPRFSGLQFPNYSSELNVNALELDDSALYLCASSEGYGYTFGSGTRLTVV.

The rearrangement links TRBV18 to TRBJ1-5, with D perhaps TRBD1 (5 bases). This CDR3 has 15 residues. Trimming took off 2 bases at V and 7 bases at J, with 15 bases between the two ends. Germline CDR1 KGHSH, CDR2 LQKENI. CDR3 sequence: CASSPGQGGLQPQHF. In nucleotides, the CDR3 is TGTGCCAGCTCACCAGGCCAGGGAGGTTTACAGCCCCAGCATTTT.

The chain employs TRBV6-6 and TRBJ1-6; 10 nucleotides align to TRBD1. The ends lost 4 bases at V and 9 bases at J; junction bases unmatched: 6. The germline CDR1 and CDR2 sequences are MNHNY and SVGAGI (reference sequence). CDR3 length: 15 amino acids. Here the CDR3 reads CASSSLTGGTSPLHF. CDR3 DNA sequence: TGTGCCAGCAGTTCCTTGACAGGGGGCACTTCACCCCTCCACTTT.

CDR3 amino acids: CASSARPRGSAYEQYF. DNA for the CDR3: TGTGCCAGCAGCGCACGCCCTAGGGGGAGCGCCTACGAGCAGTACTTC. V gene TRBV7-8 combines with J gene TRBJ2-7; TRBD1 is a possible D gene (6 bases). The CDR3 is 16 amino acids. The V gene's germline CDR1 is SGHVS and CDR2 FQNEAQ. V lost 5 bases, J lost 2 bases, and 19 bases lay in between.

The chain joins TRBV30 to TRBJ1-5; D ambiguous. Trimming shortened V by 0 bases and J by 0 bases, and 3 bases separated the two germline ends. This CDR3 spans 13 amino acids. CDR1 and CDR2 from the germline V gene are GTSNPN and SVGIG (reference sequence). CDR3 in amino acids: CAWSVLSNQPQHF. The CDR3 DNA follows: TGTGCCTGGAGTGTACTTAGCAATCAGCCCCAGCATTTT.

This clone was seen once. The V and J genes are TRBV21-1 and TRBJ2-7; the table's D call TRBD2 went unverified against the DNA. TRBV21-1 is noted as a pseudogene. The CDR3 sequence is 20 residues long. CDR3 nucleotides: TGTGCCAGCAGCAAAACCCCTAGGACACATCTAGCGGGAGGCTGTTACGAGCAGTACTTC. It is translated as CASSKTPRTHLAGGCYEQYF.